This entry features one T cell receptor beta chain sequence. Its antigen is unidentified. TCRdb's table, derived via immunoSEQ multiplex PCR, lists solely in-frame clones and lacks some. Here the sample spans about 260,000 clones, less than 95% being singletons. This record belongs to a study of cytomegalovirus exposure and HLA in healthy donors. Study-level information: Both the roughly 120 validation repertoires and the approximately 640 first-cohort repertoires used the same platform, as reported by a later analysis. Study-level points and caveats: The classifier reportedly diagnosed cytomegalovirus status with high sensitivity and specificity.

Per germline, CDR1 SGHTA and CDR2 FQGTGA. This CDR3 has 14 amino acids. J was trimmed by 5 bases and V by 0 bases; bases with no gene match: 1. This TCR derives from a woman aged 25 to 39 in good health and CMV-seronegative. The specimen sequenced was PBMCs. The J gene is TRBJ2-7, the V gene TRBV7-3; 10 positions match TRBD1. This CDR3 is CASSLTGTGDEQYF. The CDR3 bases are TGTGCCAGCAGCTTAACGGGGACAGGGGACGAGCAGTACTTC.